The 17 T cell receptor beta chains below come from one sample, sequenced in a study of vaccination effects on CD4 cells after COVID-19. Pools of viral peptides were used by the ViraFEST assay to expand antigen-specific CD4+ T cells ahead of sequencing. Culture lasted under 13 days before CD4+ T cell isolation. Between March and December 2020, the person had a SARS-CoV-2 infection that PCR confirmed. The assay was immunoSEQ multiplex PCR, and TCRdb's table has in-frame clones only and misses some. The data contain under 55,000 clones, around 72% of them singletons. These receptors' antigens are unknown. The sequences come from CD4+ T cells from PBMCs cultured with a peptide pool, collected before COVID-19 vaccination. Receptors originate from a human donor who had a prior SARS-CoV-2 infection.

The genes are TRBV4-1 and TRBJ1-1; the match to TRBD1 covers 9 bases. This CDR3 has 16 amino acids. Germline V gene data show CDR1 as MGHRA and CDR2 as YSYEKL. Trimming at V came to 4 bases and at J to 0 bases, leaving 6 bases not matched to a gene. The CDR3, as DNA: TGCGCCAGCAGCCCCGGACAGGGGAGAATGAACACTGAAGCTTTCTTT. Its protein is CASSPGQGRMNTEAFF.

V usage is TRBV4-2 and J usage is TRBJ1-2; D call uncertain. This CDR3 comprises 16 residues. CDR1 and CDR2 (germline): LGHNA, YNFKEQ. Trimming pared 0 bases from V and 3 bases from J, leaving 14 bases between. CDR3 sequence: CASSQEGQSSDYGYTF. The CDR3 region has the DNA TGTGCCAGCAGCCAAGAAGGGCAGTCGTCTGACTATGGCTACACCTTC.

This clone was seen only a few times. V usage is TRBV7-2 and J usage is TRBJ2-3; TRBD2 is a possible D gene (7 bases). The CDR3 has 17 residues. Germline loops: CDR1 SGHTA, CDR2 FQGNSA. The V gene lost 1 base and the J gene lost 4 bases, with 18 bases spanning the gap. CDR3 in amino acids: CASSLVPSGGGADTQYF. The CDR3 region has the DNA TGTGCCAGCAGCTTAGTGCCTAGCGGAGGGGGAGCAGATACGCAGTATTTT. The full variable domain, completed using reference TRBV7-2 and TRBJ2-3, is GAGVSQSPSNKVTEKGKDVELRCDPISGHTALYWYRQSLGQGLEFLIYFQGNSAPDKSGLPSDRFSAERTGGSVSTLTIQRTQQEDSAVYLCASSLVPSGGGADTQYFGPGTRLTVL.

A single count supports this clone. This sequence joins TRBV11-2 and TRBJ2-7, with D unclear. Germline lookup yields CDR1 SGHAT and CDR2 FQNNGV. This CDR3 has 12 residues. Trimming pared 5 bases from V and 7 bases from J, leaving 12 bases between. The CDR3 region is CASSSMSGEQYF. CDR3 in DNA: TGTGCCAGCAGCAGCATGTCCGGGGAGCAGTACTTC.

V usage is TRBV14 and J usage is TRBJ2-5, with 8 bases that match TRBD2. CDR1 is SGHDN, CDR2 FVKESK, per germline. With 8 bases clipped from V and 1 base from J, the junction kept 6 bases outside the gene matches. The CDR3 is 14 amino acids. In DNA, the CDR3 is TGTGCCAGCGGGCGCGGGAGGTCCCAAGAGACCCAGTACTTC. As protein: CASGRGRSQETQYF. The entire variable domain, with the rest obtained from reference TRBV14 and TRBJ2-5, is as follows: EAGVTQFPSHSVIEKGQTVTLRCDPISGHDNLYWYRRVMGKEIKFLLHFVKESKQDESGMPNNRFLAERTGGTYSTLKVQPAELEDSGVYFCASGRGRSQETQYFGPGTRLLVL.

In the case of this clone: Other DNA sequences in this specimen translate into the identical CDR3. This chain connects TRBV5-4 to TRBJ2-7; TRBD2 is a possible D gene (5 bases). CDR3 size: 15 residues. The V and J ends lost 0 bases and 1 base respectively, with 11 bases between them. CDR1 SGHNT and CDR2 YYREEE come from the germline V gene (reference sequence). In nucleotides, the CDR3 is TGTGCCAGCAGCTTGGCCGGCGGGTTATCCTACGAGCAGTACTTC. Protein sequence: CASSLAGGLSYEQYF. Complete variable domain (other parts from reference TRBV5-4 and TRBJ2-7): ETGVTQSPTHLIKTRGQQVTLRCSSQSGHNTVSWYQQALGQGPQFIFQYYREEENGRGNFPPRFSGLQFPNYSSELNVNALELDDSALYLCASSLAGGLSYEQYFGPGTRLTVT.

This clone showed up just a few times. The gene calls are TRBV7-3 and TRBJ1-2, with D possibly matching TRBD1 (6 bases). This CDR3 region has 14 residues. V lost 0 bases to trimming and J lost 6 bases, with 11 bases between them. The V gene's germline CDR1 is SGHTA and CDR2 FQGTGA. For the CDR3, the DNA is TGTGCCAGCAGCTTAACATTACAGGGAGATGGCTACACCTTC. It translates to CASSLTLQGDGYTF. The full variable domain, completed using reference TRBV7-3 and TRBJ1-2, is GAGVSQTPSNKVTEKGKYVELRCDPISGHTALYWYRQSLGQGPEFLIYFQGTGAADDSGLPNDRFFAVRPEGSVSTLKIQRTERGDSAVYLCASSLTLQGDGYTFGSGTRLTVV.

The CDR3 region has the DNA TGTGCCAGCACCGGTAGGACAGAATCCTACGAGCAGTACTTC. Encoded protein: CASTGRTESYEQYF. The V and J genes are TRBV21-1 and TRBJ2-7; TRBD1 is the table's D call, not checked against the DNA. TRBV21-1 is labeled a pseudogene. The CDR3 length is 14 residues.

This chain connects TRBV12-3 or TRBV12-4 to TRBJ1-1; D unclear. This CDR3 spans 13 amino acids. The V end lost 6 bases, the J end lost 4 bases, and 12 bases lay between the germline ends. The CDR3 here is CASRSPVGTEAFF. The CDR3 nucleotides read TGTGCCAGCAGGTCCCCGGTGGGCACTGAAGCTTTCTTT.

The gene calls are TRBV5-1 and TRBJ2-3, with D possibly matching TRBD2 (6 bases). This CDR3 has 15 residues. The germline CDR1 and CDR2 sequences are SGHRS and YFSETQ. Trimming pared 4 bases from V and 0 bases from J, leaving 12 bases between. CDR3 sequence reads: CASSTGLASTDTQYF. DNA for the CDR3: TGCGCCAGCAGCACGGGACTTGCTAGCACAGATACGCAGTATTTT.

The rearrangement joins TRBV6-2 or TRBV6-3 to TRBJ2-7, with 11 bases fitting TRBD2. This CDR3 contains 15 residues. The germline gives CDR1 MNHEY, CDR2 SVGEGT. V lost 6 bases and J lost 3; bases outside the gene matches: 7. Here the CDR3 DNA reads TGTGCCAGCAGCTATCTAGCGGGAGGTAGCTACGAGCAGTACTTC. Translated: CASSYLAGGSYEQYF.

This clone was counted between two and nine times. V usage is TRBV6-1 and J usage is TRBJ1-4; D gene uncertain. Trimming stripped 4 bases from V and 5 bases from J, with 17 bases between. Germline V gene sequence: CDR1 MNHNS, CDR2 SASEGT. This CDR3 is 16 amino acids long. The chain's CDR3 is CASSVGLRETNEKLFF. DNA of the CDR3: TGTGCCAGCAGTGTGGGTCTGCGGGAGACCAATGAAAAACTGTTTTTT.

The chain couples TRBV4-3 to TRBJ2-3, with 11 bases lining up with TRBD2. V shed 4 bases and J 4 bases; nucleotides not matched to a gene: 7. Germline CDR1 LGHNA, CDR2 YSLEER. The CDR3 contains 16 residues. The DNA of the CDR3 is TGCGCCAGCAGCCCCCGACTAGCGGGAAAGTCAGATACGCAGTATTTT. Its protein is CASSPRLAGKSDTQYF.

This chain uses TRBV11-3 with TRBJ2-3; 13 nucleotides line up with TRBD2. The trim removed 6 bases at V and 3 bases at J, leaving 0 bases unmatched. CDR3 length equals 14 residues. Germline CDR1 reads SGHNT; CDR2 reads YENEEA. CDR3 sequence (DNA): TGTGCCAGCAGACTAGCGGGAGGGACAGATACGCAGTATTTT. Amino acid sequence: CASRLAGGTDTQYF.

This chain's CDR3 is CASSYSWRTAELFF. Here the CDR3 DNA reads TGTGCCAGCAGTTACTCCTGGCGGACAGCGGAGCTGTTTTTT. V is TRBV6-5 and J is TRBJ2-2; possible D gene TRBD1, 6 bases. CDR1 and CDR2 (germline): MNHEY, SVGAGI. This CDR3 is 14 amino acids long. Trimming took 0 bases from V and 10 from J, leaving 12 bases between them.

Here the CDR3 DNA reads TGTGCCAGCAGCCCCGAGTTTCGGGGCGATTCACCCCTCCACTTT. Its translation: CASSPEFRGDSPLHF. The chain couples TRBV7-2 to TRBJ1-6, with a possible D match to TRBD1 (5 bases). Looked up from germline, CDR1 is SGHTA and CDR2 is FQGNSA. The CDR3 extends over 15 amino acids. Trimming took 5 bases from V and 8 from J, leaving 16 bases between them. Supplemented by reference TRBV7-2 and TRBJ1-6, the full variable domain reads GAGVSQSPSNKVTEKGKDVELRCDPISGHTALYWYRQSLGQGLEFLIYFQGNSAPDKSGLPSDRFSAERTGGSVSTLTIQRTQQEDSAVYLCASSPEFRGDSPLHFGNGTRLTVT.

This clone is a singleton in its sample. The rearrangement uses TRBV24-1 and TRBJ2-1; D is uncertain. Germline V gene lookup returns CDR1 KGHDR and CDR2 SFDVKD. The CDR3 spans 12 residues. The V end was cut by 3 bases, the J end by 15 bases, with 14 bases between. CDR3 in amino acids: CATSDALGVPFF. DNA of the CDR3: TGTGCCACCAGTGATGCGTTAGGCGTCCCGTTCTTC.